Listed below are T cell receptor beta chains from one sample, sequenced in a study of blood T cell repertoires in COVID-19. Measured with immunoSEQ multiplex PCR; TCRdb has only the in-frame clones, and not every one. The data contain around 61,000 clones, roughly nine tenths of them singletons. The specimen was peripheral blood. These receptors were taken from a woman in her fifties or sixties with COVID-19, enrolled during active disease. The CDR3 runs from the conserved cysteine through the conserved F or W. D genes are given only for firm matches. Size tells how often a clone was seen (once, few, many) or the class of an expanded clone, and some rows leave it out.

d_gene | j_gene | len | abundance | v_gene | CDR3aa | CDR3nt
NA | TRBJ1-5 | 12 | NA | TRBV11-2 | CASSLGGEPQHF | TGTGCCAGCAGCTTAGGGGGAGAGCCCCAGCATTTT
NA | TRBJ2-5 | 17 | NA | TRBV4-3 | CASSQDTGSRRRETQYF | TGCGCCAGCAGCCAAGATACAGGGTCGAGGCGAAGAGAGACCCAGTACTTC
TRBD2 | TRBJ2-5 | 12 | NA | TRBV28 | CASGRGEETQYF | TGTGCCAGCGGGCGGGGGGAAGAGACCCAGTACTTC
NA | TRBJ1-4 | 14 | NA | TRBV28 | CASIGGGAGEKLFF | TGTGCCAGCATTGGTGGGGGGGCTGGTGAAAAACTGTTTTTT
TRBD1 | TRBJ1-2 | 14 | few | TRBV18 | CASSPDRANYGYTF | TGTGCCAGCTCACCGGACAGGGCCAACTATGGCTACACCTTC
NA | TRBJ1-4 | 14 | NA | TRBV7-9 | CASSLMGADEKLFF | TGTGCCAGCAGCTTGATGGGGGCGGATGAAAAACTGTTTTTT
NA | TRBJ1-4 | 13 | NA | TRBV5-4 | CASSHSDVEKLFF | TGTGCCAGCAGCCACAGTGATGTTGAAAAACTGTTTTTT
TRBD2 | TRBJ2-7 | 13 | NA | TRBV2 | CASNLAGGNEQYF | TGTGCCAGCAATTTAGCGGGGGGAAACGAGCAGTACTTC
NA | TRBJ1-6 | 14 | NA | TRBV5-1 | CASSGNRNNSPLHF | TGCGCCAGCAGCGGCAACAGAAATAATTCACCCCTCCACTTT
NA | TRBJ2-7 | 12 | NA | TRBV27 | CASSRPQGEQYF | TGTGCCAGCAGTCGACCCCAGGGGGAGCAGTACTTC
NA | TRBJ1-1 | 15 | NA | TRBV5-4 | CASSLSTTTNTEAFF | TGTGCCAGCAGCTTGTCGACAACCACGAACACTGAAGCTTTCTTT
NA | TRBJ1-2 | 14 | NA | TRBV4-3 | CASSQSREIGGYTF | TGCGCCAGCAGCCAGTCCAGGGAAATCGGTGGCTACACCTTC
NA | TRBJ2-7 | 16 | NA | TRBV7-9 | CASSSGQFMSSYEQYF | TGTGCCAGCAGCTCCGGACAGTTCATGAGCTCCTACGAGCAGTACTTC
TRBD1 | TRBJ1-5 | 15 | NA | TRBV6-5 | CASSYSGQRNQPQHF | TGTGCCAGCAGTTACTCGGGACAGCGCAATCAGCCCCAGCATTTT
NA | TRBJ2-1 | 13 | NA | TRBV7-6 | CASSFLGASEQFF | TGTGCCAGCAGCTTTCTAGGGGCCAGTGAGCAGTTCTTC
TRBD1 | TRBJ1-5 | 13 | NA | TRBV6-5 | CASSGTADQPQHF | TGTGCCAGCAGCGGGACAGCCGATCAGCCCCAGCATTTT
TRBD1 | TRBJ1-4 | 16 | NA | TRBV5-5 | CASSSGTVTTNEKLFF | TGTGCCAGCTCTTCCGGGACAGTTACAACTAATGAAAAACTGTTTTTT
NA | TRBJ1-2 | 13 | once | TRBV4-3 | CASSQEGGVGYTF | TGCGCCAGCAGCCAAGAGGGAGGGGTTGGCTACACCTTC